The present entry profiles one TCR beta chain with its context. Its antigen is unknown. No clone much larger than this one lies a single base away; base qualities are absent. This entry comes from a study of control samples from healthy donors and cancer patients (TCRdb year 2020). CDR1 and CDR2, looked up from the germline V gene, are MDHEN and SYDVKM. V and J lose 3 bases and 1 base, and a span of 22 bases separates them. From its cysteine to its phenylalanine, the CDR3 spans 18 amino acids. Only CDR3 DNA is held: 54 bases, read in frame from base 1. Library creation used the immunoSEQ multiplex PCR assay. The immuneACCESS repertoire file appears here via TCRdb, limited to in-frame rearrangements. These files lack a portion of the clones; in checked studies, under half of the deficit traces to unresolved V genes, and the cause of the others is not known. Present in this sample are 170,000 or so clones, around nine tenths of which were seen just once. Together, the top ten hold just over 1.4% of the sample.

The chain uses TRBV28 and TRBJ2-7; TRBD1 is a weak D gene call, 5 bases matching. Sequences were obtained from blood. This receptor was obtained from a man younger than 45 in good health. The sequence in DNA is TGTGCCAGCAGTTTTATGCGTCGGCGGCAGGGCCCGTCCTACGAGCAGTACTTC. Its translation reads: CASSFMRRRQGPSYEQYF.